The 2 T cell receptor beta chains reported below all come from one sample, sequenced in a study of tumor-infiltrating lymphocytes in primary liver carcinoma. TCR beta cDNA came from about 500 ng total RNA, primed with a constant-region primer. Libraries covering TCR beta were generated through three nested multiplex PCR rounds (using a slightly modified ARM-PCR). TRBV1-TRBV30 forward primers paired with a C-beta reverse primer drove the first two PCR rounds, about 10 cycles each. TCRdb reprocessed the multiplex PCR reads via MiXCR and lists one record per CDR3 protein. Among approximately 110,000 distinct CDR3 sequences listed, 50% to 70% were seen once. The tissue used was unsorted bulk material of 20-30 mg. RNA and DNA were co-extracted from it with the AllPrep DNA/RNA mini kit. The sample taken for sequencing was liver tumor tissue from sampling region 1. Noted subset: tumor region T1, superior pole. The receptors were gathered from a woman aged 55-70 years with primary liver carcinoma and hepatitis B virus infection.

Points on this clonotype: A much larger clonotype is one base distant, so this may be a read error. The V gene is TRBV29-1, the J gene TRBJ1-5; no firm D call. Trimming stripped 6 bases from V and 0 bases from J, with 15 bases between. The CDR3 covers 15 residues. CDR1 SQVTM and CDR2 ANQGSEA come from the germline V gene. CDR3 coding DNA: TGCAGCGTAGCTACCGAAAGACATAGCAATCAGCCCCAGCATTTT. It yields the protein CSVATERHSNQPQHF.

Concerning this clonotype itself: A much bigger clone sits one base away, suggesting this may be a read error. The chain is built from TRBV7-9 and TRBJ1-6; D gene unclear. Trimming took off 5 bases at V and 7 bases at J, with 12 bases between the two ends. Germline loops: CDR1 SEHNR, CDR2 FQNEAQ (reference sequence). This CDR3 has 14 residues. The CDR3 protein is CASSGGIQNSPLHF. The CDR3 DNA reads TGTGCCAGCAGCGGAGGGATACAAAATTCACCCCTCCACTTT.